A selection of T cell receptor beta chains follows, all from one sample in a study of T cells in Graves' hyperthyroidism and ophthalmopathy. TCRdb re-called the multiplex PCR reads with MiXCR, one entry per CDR3 protein. The sample holds roughly 720,000 distinct CDR3 sequences, roughly 17% seen once. Sequencing used blood. All receptors come from a man aged 45-65 years with Graves' hyperthyroidism. CDR3s include the opening cysteine and the closing phenylalanine or tryptophan. The D gene is left open where the match is weak. Expanded clones get a size class; other rows say once, few or many, or leave the size out.

d_call	v_call	j_call	clone_size	cdr3_nt	cdr3_aa
NA	TRBV4-1	TRBJ2-7	few	TGCGCCAGCAGCCAAGGAGGGAGTGACACATTCTCCTACGAGCAGTACTTC	CASSQGGSDTFSYEQYF
TRBD2	TRBV30	TRBJ2-1	NA	TGTGCCTGGTCCCCTCCCCCGGGAGGGTCCTACAATGAGCAGTTCTTC	CAWSPPPGGSYNEQFF
TRBD1	TRBV11-1	TRBJ2-3	many	TGTGCCAGCAGCCGAACCGGGACAGGGGCACATACGCAGTATTTT	CASSRTGTGAHTQYF
NA	TRBV3-1	TRBJ2-6	few	TGTGCCAGCAGCCCCGCCCAGGTCTCTGGGGCCAACGTCCTGACTTTC	CASSPAQVSGANVLTF
NA	TRBV29-1	TRBJ1-1	few	TGCAGCGTCAGGGACTTAGGGGGAGAAGCTTTCTTT	CSVRDLGGEAFF
TRBD1	TRBV15	TRBJ1-2	few	TGTGCCACCAGCAGAGCTGCAGGGGGGGGCTACACCTTC	CATSRAAGGGYTF
NA	TRBV28	TRBJ2-7	many	TGTGCCAGCAGTTCCCCGGACCTCTACGAGCAGTACTTC	CASSSPDLYEQYF
TRBD1	TRBV5-1	TRBJ2-5	few	TGCGCCAGCAGCTTCGACGGGACAGGAAAAGAGACCCAGTACTTC	CASSFDGTGKETQYF
TRBD2	TRBV7-3	TRBJ2-7	many	TGTGCCAGCTGGGCGGGAGGGAGGAACTACGAGCAGTACTTC	CASWAGGRNYEQYF
TRBD2	TRBV6-1	TRBJ2-7	many	TGTGCCAGCAGTGCGGGACTAGCGGGGGCCTACGAGCAGTACTTC	CASSAGLAGAYEQYF
NA	TRBV20-1	TRBJ1-1	once	TGCAGTGCTAGACAGAACACTGAAGCTTTCTTT	CSARQNTEAFF
NA	TRBV6-6	TRBJ1-1	many	TGTGCCAGCAGTTACGATACTGAAGCTTTCTTT	CASSYDTEAFF
TRBD2	TRBV6-2/TRBV6-3	TRBJ2-1	NA	TGTGCCAGCAGGCTAGCGGGTGCCAATGAGCAGTTCTTC	CASRLAGANEQFF
NA	TRBV7-8	TRBJ1-2	many	TGTGCCAGCACCGAATTAAGTGGGGGGGCCTCTACTGTCAGTCAGGGCTACACCTTC	CASTELSGGASTVSQGYTF
TRBD1	TRBV3-1	TRBJ1-1	NA	TGTGCCAGCAGCCAAGTAACCGGACAGGGGTACACTGAAGCTTTCTTT	CASSQVTGQGYTEAFF
NA	TRBV20-1	TRBJ2-1	NA	TGCAGTGCTAGAGATCCCCCGCCTGAGCAGTTCTTC	CSARDPPPEQFF
TRBD1	TRBV10-1	TRBJ1-4	few	TGCGCCATACACAGGGGAACTAATGAAAAACTGTTTTTT	CAIHRGTNEKLFF
NA	TRBV18	TRBJ1-6	few	TGTGCCAGCTCACCAGGGTCCTCCGCGGACGTTCCTTCACCCCTCCACTTT	CASSPGSSADVPSPLHF
TRBD2	TRBV5-1	TRBJ2-2	many	TGCGCCAGCAGCTTGGGACTAGCGGGACCCTACACCGGGGAGCTGTTTTTT	CASSLGLAGPYTGELFF
NA	TRBV7-2	TRBJ2-7	many	TGTGCCAGCAGCCCCAACGTTCTTGGGATCACCCACTACGAGCAGTACTTC	CASSPNVLGITHYEQYF
NA	TRBV28	TRBJ1-2	many	TGTGCCAGCGTCATAAAGTGGGGCAATGGCTACACCTTC	CASVIKWGNGYTF
NA	TRBV18	TRBJ1-4	few	TGTGCCAGCTCACCGTATACACAGGCGAATAATGAAAAACTGTTTTTT	CASSPYTQANNEKLFF
NA	TRBV28	TRBJ2-7	NA	TGTGCCAGCAGTTCTATGCGGGACACCCAAAGCTACGAGCAGTACTTC	CASSSMRDTQSYEQYF
NA	TRBV12-3/TRBV12-4	TRBJ1-4	NA	TGTGCCAGCAGTTTAAGGCAAGGGCGTTCTAATGAAAAACTGTTTTTT	CASSLRQGRSNEKLFF
NA	TRBV2	TRBJ1-5	many	TGTGCCAGCAGTGAAGGGACAGTGTATAGCAATCAGCCCCAGCATTTT	CASSEGTVYSNQPQHF
NA	TRBV11-3	TRBJ1-3	many	TGTGCCAGCAGCTTACAGGGGACCGCTGGAAACACCATATATTTT	CASSLQGTAGNTIYF
NA	TRBV14	TRBJ1-1	few	TGTGCCAGCAGCCGGTTTCCGGTGAACACTGAAGCTTTCTTT	CASSRFPVNTEAFF
NA	TRBV6-1	TRBJ2-7	many	TGTGCCAGCAGCTCCTATCGGACTGGAAGCTCCTACGAGCAGTACTTC	CASSSYRTGSSYEQYF
TRBD2	TRBV7-8	TRBJ2-7	NA	TGTGCCAGCAGCTTAGGCATACCGGGGCTAGCGGGAGGTGAGCAGTACTTC	CASSLGIPGLAGGEQYF
TRBD1	TRBV3-1	TRBJ1-1	medium-sized	TGTGCCAGCAGCCAAGTGAGGACAGGACCGAACACTGAAGCTTTCTTT	CASSQVRTGPNTEAFF
NA	TRBV9	TRBJ1-2	many	TGTGCCAGCAGCGGGGCCTCTCAGGCGAACGGCTACACCTTC	CASSGASQANGYTF
NA	TRBV19	TRBJ2-1	many	TGTGCCAGTAGTCCCCTGAAGGGGTACAATGAGCAGTTCTTC	CASSPLKGYNEQFF
TRBD2	TRBV27	TRBJ2-1	NA	TGTGCCAGCAGCAGACTAGCGGGATTTAATGAGCAGTTCTTC	CASSRLAGFNEQFF
NA	TRBV20-1	TRBJ2-7	many	TGCAGTGCTAGGGGGTTGGAGGGGGTTAACGAGCAGTACTTC	CSARGLEGVNEQYF
TRBD1	TRBV5-1	TRBJ2-7	NA	TGCGCCAGCAGCACCGGAGAGGACAGGGATCCGGGGCACGAGCAGTACTTC	CASSTGEDRDPGHEQYF
TRBD2	TRBV7-3	TRBJ2-1	many	TGTGCCAGCAGCCTCTCTAGCGGATTTTACAATGAGCAGTTCTTC	CASSLSSGFYNEQFF
TRBD1	TRBV12-3/TRBV12-4	TRBJ1-2	NA	TGTGCCAGCAAAAGACGGGAACCGGGACAGGGGGCGCGAGGCTACACCTTC	CASKRREPGQGARGYTF
NA	TRBV5-1	TRBJ2-5	few	TGCGCCAGCAGCTTGGAGGGGGGACCGGGAGAGACCCAGTACTTC	CASSLEGGPGETQYF
TRBD2	TRBV7-9	TRBJ2-1	few	TGTGCCAGCAGCTTAGAATTACTAGCGGGAGGAAACTACAATGAGCAGTTCTTC	CASSLELLAGGNYNEQFF
TRBD1	TRBV7-6	TRBJ2-5	many	TGTGCCAGCAGCTTATACAGGGGGCTGGGGGAGACCCAGTACTTC	CASSLYRGLGETQYF
NA	TRBV19	TRBJ2-2	few	TGTGCCAGTAGTATACCCAGGGAGACCGGGGAGCTGTTTTTT	CASSIPRETGELFF
NA	TRBV6-4	TRBJ1-2	NA	TGTGCCAGCAGTCTTCAACCCGGGACGGAGTATGGCTACACCTTC	CASSLQPGTEYGYTF
NA	TRBV30	TRBJ2-7	few	TGTGCCTGGAATCCGGGAGTTTCCTACGAGCAGTACTTC	CAWNPGVSYEQYF
NA	TRBV5-1	TRBJ1-2	NA	TGCGCCAGCAGCTTGGGGACAGTTTCTAACTATGGCTACACCTTC	CASSLGTVSNYGYTF